The rows below give T cell receptor beta chains drawn from one sample of a study of T cell repertoires in cytomegalovirus infection. MiXCR was run by TCRdb on the reads, yielding one entry per CDR3 protein. This sample has almost 300,000 distinct CDR3 sequences, with approximately 10% found just once. Sequenced material: PBMCs. These receptors were collected from a human donor in good health (CMV status not recorded). Some clones in this sample may be carry-over from other donors' samples. The CDR3 runs from the conserved cysteine through the conserved F or W. The order of the fields is V gene, J gene, D gene, clone size, CDR3 protein. A D gene is named only where the DNA matches it firmly. Size values are once, few and many counts, or a class for expanded clones, and some rows have none.

>TRBV20-1|TRBJ2-7|.|.
CSAAGGSYEQYF
>TRBV7-9|TRBJ1-6|TRBD1|few
CASSRETGYNSPLHF
>TRBV7-9|TRBJ1-2|TRBD1|many
CASSLGQGAAEF
>TRBV29-1|TRBJ2-3|.|many
CSVVGISTDTQYF
>TRBV9|TRBJ2-1|.|few
CASSVEGGLNNEQFF
>TRBV9|TRBJ2-3|.|.
CASSASTRDTQYF
>TRBV29-1|TRBJ2-5|TRBD1|many
CSVFPRQGQETQYF
>TRBV2|TRBJ1-5|.|many
CASREQRHSNQPQHF
>TRBV20-1|TRBJ2-1|.|few
CSARDRGAFSYNEQFF
>TRBV4-1|TRBJ1-1|.|many
CASSQGGREAFF
>TRBV25-1|TRBJ2-1|.|many
CASSEVNEQFF
>TRBV23-1|TRBJ1-4|.|.
CASSQSWGGLHRSEKLFF
>TRBV7-8|TRBJ2-5|TRBD2|many
CASSLSGGGRFQETQYF
>TRBV20-1|TRBJ2-3|.|many
CSAMLTQAGPDTQYF
>TRBV3-1|TRBJ2-1|TRBD1|few
CASSLPGQGRNGEQFF
>TRBV5-5|TRBJ2-2|.|.
CASSLVGVNTGELFF
>TRBV20-1|TRBJ1-2|TRBD1|.
CSASRPRTGGNYGYTF
>TRBV7-2|TRBJ1-6|.|many
CASSLARESPLHF
>TRBV7-8|TRBJ1-1|TRBD1|many
CASRSTGGWSTEAFF
>TRBV25-1|TRBJ2-3|.|.
CASRGFNVRASTDTQYF
>TRBV7-2|TRBJ2-1|TRBD2|many
CASRSTSGVNEQFF